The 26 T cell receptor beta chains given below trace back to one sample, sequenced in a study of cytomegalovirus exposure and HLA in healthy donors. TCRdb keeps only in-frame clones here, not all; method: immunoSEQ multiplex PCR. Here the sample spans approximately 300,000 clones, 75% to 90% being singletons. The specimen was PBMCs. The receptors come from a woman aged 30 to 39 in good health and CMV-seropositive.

Here the CDR3 reads CAISGDVSSNQPQHF. The CDR3 nucleotides are TGTGCCATCAGTGGGGACGTTTCTAGCAATCAGCCCCAGCATTTT. The rearrangement links TRBV10-3 to TRBJ1-5, with D possibly being TRBD1 (5 bases). Trimming removed 4 bases at V and 0 bases at J, with 10 bases between. Germline-derived CDR1 and CDR2 are ENHRY and SYGVKD. CDR3 length equals 15 residues.

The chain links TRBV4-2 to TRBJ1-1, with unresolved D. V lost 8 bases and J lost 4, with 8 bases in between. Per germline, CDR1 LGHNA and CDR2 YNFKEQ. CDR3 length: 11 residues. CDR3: CASRRSTEAFF. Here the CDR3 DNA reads TGTGCCAGCCGACGGAGCACTGAAGCTTTCTTT.

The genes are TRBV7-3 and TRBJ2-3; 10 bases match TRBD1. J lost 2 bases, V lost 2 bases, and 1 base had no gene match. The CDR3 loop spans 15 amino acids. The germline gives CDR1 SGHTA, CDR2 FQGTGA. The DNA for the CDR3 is TGTGCCAGCAGCTTAGGGACAGGGGCCACAGATACGCAGTATTTT. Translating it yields CASSLGTGATDTQYF.

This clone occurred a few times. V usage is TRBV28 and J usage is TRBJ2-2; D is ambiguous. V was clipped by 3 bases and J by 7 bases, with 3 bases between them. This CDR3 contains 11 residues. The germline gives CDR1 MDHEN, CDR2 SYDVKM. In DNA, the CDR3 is TGTGCCAGCAGTTTGTTCGGGGAGCTGTTTTTT. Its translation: CASSLFGELFF.

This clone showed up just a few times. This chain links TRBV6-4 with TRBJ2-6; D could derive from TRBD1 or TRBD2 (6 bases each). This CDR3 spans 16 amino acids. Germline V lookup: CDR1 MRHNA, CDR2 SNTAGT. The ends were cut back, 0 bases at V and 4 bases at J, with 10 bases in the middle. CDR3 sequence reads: CASSDSGGKGANVLTF. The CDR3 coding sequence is TGTGCCAGCAGTGACTCAGGGGGGAAGGGGGCCAACGTCCTGACTTTC.

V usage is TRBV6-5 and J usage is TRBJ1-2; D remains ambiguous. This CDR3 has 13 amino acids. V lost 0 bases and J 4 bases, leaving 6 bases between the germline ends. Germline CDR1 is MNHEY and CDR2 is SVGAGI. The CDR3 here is CASSYSFAYGYTF. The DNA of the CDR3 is TGTGCCAGCAGTTACTCCTTCGCCTATGGCTACACCTTC.

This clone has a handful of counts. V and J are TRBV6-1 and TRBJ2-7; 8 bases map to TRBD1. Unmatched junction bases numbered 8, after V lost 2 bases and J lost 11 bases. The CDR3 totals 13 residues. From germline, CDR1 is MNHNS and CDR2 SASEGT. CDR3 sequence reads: CASSELDRGDKYF. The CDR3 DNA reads TGTGCCAGCAGTGAACTCGACAGGGGAGATAAGTACTTC.

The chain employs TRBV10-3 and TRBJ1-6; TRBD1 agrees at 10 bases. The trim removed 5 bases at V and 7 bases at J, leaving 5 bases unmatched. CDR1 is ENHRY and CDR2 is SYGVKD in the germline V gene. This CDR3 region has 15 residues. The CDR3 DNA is TGTGCCATCAGTCCCGGGACAGGGGCGAATTCACCCCTCCACTTT. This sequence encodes CAISPGTGANSPLHF.

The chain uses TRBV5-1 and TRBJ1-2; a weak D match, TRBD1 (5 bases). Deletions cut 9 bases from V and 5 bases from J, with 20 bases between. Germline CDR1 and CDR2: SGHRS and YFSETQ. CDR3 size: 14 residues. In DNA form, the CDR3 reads TGCGCCACCGAGGCAGTGGGGGTGGTTTATGGCTACACCTTC. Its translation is CATEAVGVVYGYTF.

In DNA form, the CDR3 reads TGCAGCGTAACAGACAGGGTGTTATCCTATGGCTACACCTTC. Protein sequence: CSVTDRVLSYGYTF. The J gene is TRBJ1-2, the V gene TRBV29-1, with 7 nucleotides matching TRBD1. This CDR3 has 14 amino acids. Trimming took 6 bases from V and 4 from J; bases not matched to a gene: 11. In germline, CDR1 is SQVTM, CDR2 ANQGSEA.

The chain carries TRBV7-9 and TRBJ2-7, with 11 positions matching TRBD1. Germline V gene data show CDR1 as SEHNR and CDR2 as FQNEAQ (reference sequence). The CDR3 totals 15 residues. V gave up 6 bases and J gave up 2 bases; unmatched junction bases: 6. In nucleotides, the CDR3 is TGTGCCAGCAGAGCCCCGGGACAGGGGGCCTACGAGCAGTACTTC. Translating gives CASRAPGQGAYEQYF.

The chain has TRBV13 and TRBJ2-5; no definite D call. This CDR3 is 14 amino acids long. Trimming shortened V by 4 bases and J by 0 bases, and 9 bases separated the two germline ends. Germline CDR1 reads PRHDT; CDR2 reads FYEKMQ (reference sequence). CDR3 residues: CASSSGAYQETQYF. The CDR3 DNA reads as TGTGCCAGCAGCTCAGGTGCTTACCAAGAGACCCAGTACTTC.

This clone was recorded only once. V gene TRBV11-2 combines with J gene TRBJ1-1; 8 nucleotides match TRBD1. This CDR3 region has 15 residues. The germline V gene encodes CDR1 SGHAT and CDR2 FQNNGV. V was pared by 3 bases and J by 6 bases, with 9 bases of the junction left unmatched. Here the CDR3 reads CASSFFMDRDAEAFF. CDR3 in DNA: TGTGCCAGCAGCTTCTTTATGGACAGGGACGCTGAAGCTTTCTTT. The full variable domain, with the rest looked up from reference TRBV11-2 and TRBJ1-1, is EAGVAQSPRYKIIEKRQSVAFWCNPISGHATLYWYQQILGQGPKLLIQFQNNGVVDDSQLPKDRFSAERLKGVDSTLKIQPAKLEDSAVYLCASSFFMDRDAEAFFGQGTRLTVV.

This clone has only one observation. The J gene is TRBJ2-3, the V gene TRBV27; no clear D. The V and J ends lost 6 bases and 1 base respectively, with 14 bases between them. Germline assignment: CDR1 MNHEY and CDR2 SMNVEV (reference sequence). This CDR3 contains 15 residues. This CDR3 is CASRPLGSGTDTQYF. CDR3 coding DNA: TGTGCCAGCAGACCTTTAGGCTCTGGCACAGATACGCAGTATTTT.

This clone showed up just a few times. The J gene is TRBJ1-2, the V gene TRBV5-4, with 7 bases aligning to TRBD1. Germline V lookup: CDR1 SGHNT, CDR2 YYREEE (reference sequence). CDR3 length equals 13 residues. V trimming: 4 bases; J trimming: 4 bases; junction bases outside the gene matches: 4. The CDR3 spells CASSDRVSYGYTF. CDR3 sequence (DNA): TGTGCCAGCAGCGACAGGGTTTCCTATGGCTACACCTTC.

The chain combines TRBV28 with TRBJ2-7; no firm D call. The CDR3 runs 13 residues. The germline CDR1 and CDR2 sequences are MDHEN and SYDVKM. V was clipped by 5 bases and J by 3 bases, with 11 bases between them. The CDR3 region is CASSPPLFYEQYF. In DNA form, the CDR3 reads TGTGCCAGCAGTCCCCCCCTATTCTACGAGCAGTACTTC.

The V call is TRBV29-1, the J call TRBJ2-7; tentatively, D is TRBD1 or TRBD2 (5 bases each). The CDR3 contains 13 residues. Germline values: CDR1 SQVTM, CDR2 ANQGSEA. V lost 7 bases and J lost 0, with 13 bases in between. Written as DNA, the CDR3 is TGCAGCGCAACGGGACGGGCCTCCTACGAGCAGTACTTC. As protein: CSATGRASYEQYF.

In DNA, the CDR3 is TGTGCCAGCAGTGGGGGCGCGGGCGGCTCCTACGAGCAGTACTTC. The encoded protein is CASSGGAGGSYEQYF. V and J are TRBV6-5 and TRBJ2-7; maybe TRBD1 (6 bases). The V end lost 5 bases, the J end lost 0 bases, and 14 bases lay between the germline ends. This CDR3 region has 15 residues. CDR1 is MNHEY, CDR2 SVGAGI, per germline.

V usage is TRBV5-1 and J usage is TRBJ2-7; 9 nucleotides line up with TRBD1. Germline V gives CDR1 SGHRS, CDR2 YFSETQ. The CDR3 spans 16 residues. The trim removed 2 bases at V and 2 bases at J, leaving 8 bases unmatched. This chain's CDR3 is CASSFFSGDRAYEQYF. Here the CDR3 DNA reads TGCGCCAGCAGCTTCTTTTCCGGGGACAGGGCCTACGAGCAGTACTTC.

The CDR3 region has the DNA TGTGCCTGGAGGGAAAGCTCCTACAATGAGCAGTTCTTC. It yields the protein CAWRESSYNEQFF. This chain joins TRBV30 and TRBJ2-1; no reliable D call. The length of the CDR3 is 13 residues. Germline assignment: CDR1 GTSNPN and CDR2 SVGIG (reference sequence). Trimming took 3 bases from V and 0 from J, leaving 6 bases between them.

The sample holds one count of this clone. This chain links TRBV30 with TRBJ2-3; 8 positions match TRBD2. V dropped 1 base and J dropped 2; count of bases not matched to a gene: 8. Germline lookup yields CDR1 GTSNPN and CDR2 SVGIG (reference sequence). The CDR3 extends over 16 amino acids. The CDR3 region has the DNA TGTGCCTGGAGTGCCGGACTAGCCAGTTTCACAGATACGCAGTATTTT. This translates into CAWSAGLASFTDTQYF.

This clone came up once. CDR3 nucleotides: TGTGCCAGCAGTTACTCGATATCGGGGTATGAAGCTTTCTTT. Protein sequence: CASSYSISGYEAFF. This chain joins TRBV6-6 and TRBJ1-1, with no clear D. CDR3 length: 14 amino acids. The V gene lost 0 bases and the J gene lost 7 bases, with 12 bases spanning the gap. In germline, CDR1 is MNHNY, CDR2 SVGAGI (reference sequence).

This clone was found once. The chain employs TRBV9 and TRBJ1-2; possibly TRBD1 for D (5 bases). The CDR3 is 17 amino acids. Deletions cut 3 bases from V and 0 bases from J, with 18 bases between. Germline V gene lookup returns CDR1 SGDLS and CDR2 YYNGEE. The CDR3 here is CASSEGREGKTNYGYTF. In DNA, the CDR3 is TGTGCCAGCAGCGAGGGCCGTGAGGGGAAAACTAACTATGGCTACACCTTC. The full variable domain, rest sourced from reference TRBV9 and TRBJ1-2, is DSGVTQTPKHLITATGQRVTLRCSPRSGDLSVYWYQQSLDQGLQFLIQYYNGEERAKGNILERFSAQQFPDLHSELNLSSLELGDSALYFCASSEGREGKTNYGYTFGSGTRLTVV.

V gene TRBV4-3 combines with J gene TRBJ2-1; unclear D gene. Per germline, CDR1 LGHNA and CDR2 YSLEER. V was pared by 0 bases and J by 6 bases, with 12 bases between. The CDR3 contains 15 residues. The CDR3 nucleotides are TGCGCCAGCAGCCAAGATGTGGGATCGGCCAATGAGCAGTTCTTC. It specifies CASSQDVGSANEQFF.

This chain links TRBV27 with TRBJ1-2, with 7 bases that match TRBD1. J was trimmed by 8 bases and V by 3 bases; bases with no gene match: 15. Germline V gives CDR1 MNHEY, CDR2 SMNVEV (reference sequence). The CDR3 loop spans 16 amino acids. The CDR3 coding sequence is TGTGCCAGCAGTTTCTCGACAGGGTTGGGGTCTGAGGGCTACACCTTC. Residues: CASSFSTGLGSEGYTF.

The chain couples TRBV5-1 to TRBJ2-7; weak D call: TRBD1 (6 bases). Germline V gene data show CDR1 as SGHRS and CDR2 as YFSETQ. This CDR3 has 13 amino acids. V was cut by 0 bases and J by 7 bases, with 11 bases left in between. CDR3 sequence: CASSLGTGWEQYF. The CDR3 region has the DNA TGCGCCAGCAGCTTGGGTACAGGGTGGGAGCAGTACTTC.